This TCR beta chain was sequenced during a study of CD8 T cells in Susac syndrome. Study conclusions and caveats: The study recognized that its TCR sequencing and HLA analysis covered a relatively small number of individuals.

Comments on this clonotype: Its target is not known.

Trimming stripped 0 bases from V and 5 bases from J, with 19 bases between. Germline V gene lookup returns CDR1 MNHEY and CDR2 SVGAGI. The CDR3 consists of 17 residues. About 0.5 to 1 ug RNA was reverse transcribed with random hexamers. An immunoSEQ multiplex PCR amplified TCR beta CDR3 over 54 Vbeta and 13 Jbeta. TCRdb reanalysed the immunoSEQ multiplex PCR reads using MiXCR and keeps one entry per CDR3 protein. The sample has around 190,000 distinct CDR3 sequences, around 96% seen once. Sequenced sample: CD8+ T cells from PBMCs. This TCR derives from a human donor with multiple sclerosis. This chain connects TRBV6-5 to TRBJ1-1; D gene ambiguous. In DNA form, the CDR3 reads TGTGCCAGCAGTTACTCCCCTCCGGGCCTCGTGGATACTGAAGCTTTCTTT. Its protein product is CASSYSPPGLVDTEAFF.